This is a list of T cell receptor beta chains from one sample in a study of blood T cells in healthy people across ages. Using its own MiXCR run on the 5' RACE reads, TCRdb lists one record per CDR3 protein. The table includes 500,000 to 650,000 distinct CDR3 sequences, about 29% detected once. Another study also made use of these data, one on T cells of mothers and their children.

Specimen: blood. All receptors come from a boy between 2 and 10 years old in good health. Both conserved end residues are part of each CDR3. D genes are given only for firm matches. Size values are once, few and many counts, or a class for expanded clones, and some rows have none.

TRBJ2-7,few,TRBV7-9,NA,CASSPRTSYEQYF,TGTGCCAGCAGCCCCAGGACAAGCTACGAGCAGTACTTC
TRBJ1-1,NA,TRBV27,TRBD1,CASSATGGEAFF,TGTGCCAGCAGTGCCACAGGGGGGGAAGCTTTCTTT
TRBJ2-1,NA,TRBV7-2,NA,CASSFSPGDEQFF,TGTGCCAGCAGTTTTTCTCCAGGTGATGAGCAGTTCTTC
TRBJ1-1,few,TRBV7-9,NA,CASSFLAAEAFF,TGTGCCAGCAGCTTTCTCGCGGCTGAAGCTTTCTTT
TRBJ2-2,NA,TRBV20-1,NA,CSARDRKEANTGELFF,TGCAGTGCTAGAGATAGAAAGGAGGCAAACACCGGGGAGCTGTTTTTT
TRBJ2-7,many,TRBV7-9,TRBD1,CASSPRTGTYEQYF,TGTGCCAGCAGCCCACGGACAGGGACTTACGAGCAGTACTTC
TRBJ2-3,NA,TRBV20-1,NA,CSARVPGAHVGTDTQYF,TGCAGTGCTAGAGTGCCCGGAGCGCACGTTGGCACAGATACGCAGTATTTT
TRBJ2-1,few,TRBV24-1,NA,CATSDSGQHNEQFF,TGTGCCACCAGTGACAGCGGACAGCACAATGAGCAGTTCTTC
TRBJ2-7,NA,TRBV9,TRBD1,CASSVDGQGTASYEQYF,TGTGCCAGCAGCGTAGATGGACAGGGAACTGCGAGCTACGAGCAGTACTTC
TRBJ2-7,few,TRBV27,TRBD1,CASRRDSYYEQYF,TGTGCCAGCAGAAGGGACAGCTACTACGAGCAGTACTTC
TRBJ2-7,many,TRBV11-2,NA,CASSWGSYEQYF,TGTGCCAGCAGTTGGGGGTCCTACGAGCAGTACTTC
TRBJ1-5,NA,TRBV28,TRBD1,CASSSLTGDFNQPQHF,TGTGCCAGCAGTTCCCTAACAGGGGATTTCAATCAGCCCCAGCATTTT
TRBJ2-3,NA,TRBV5-1,TRBD2,CASSLGLAGWPDTQYF,TGCGCCAGCAGCTTGGGACTAGCGGGATGGCCAGATACGCAGTATTTT
TRBJ2-5,NA,TRBV30,NA,CAWSGIIQETQYF,TGTGCCTGGAGTGGGATTATCCAAGAGACCCAGTACTTC
TRBJ2-2,few,TRBV6-1,NA,CASRDGAGGLFF,TGTGCCAGCAGGGACGGGGCCGGGGGGCTGTTTTTT
TRBJ2-1,few,TRBV12-3/TRBV12-4,NA,CASSRDNYNEQFF,TGTGCCAGCAGTCGGGACAACTACAATGAGCAGTTCTTC
TRBJ2-1,NA,TRBV12-3/TRBV12-4,NA,CASRIGGGDEQFF,TGTGCCAGCAGGATTGGCGGGGGCGATGAGCAGTTCTTC
TRBJ1-5,few,TRBV2,NA,CASSLGLRRGQPQHF,TGTGCCAGCAGTCTGGGCCTCCGGAGAGGTCAGCCCCAGCATTTT
TRBJ2-3,NA,TRBV7-6,NA,CASSLGRGDGLDTQYF,TGTGCCAGCAGCTTAGGGCGCGGGGACGGACTCGATACGCAGTATTTT
TRBJ2-6,NA,TRBV14,NA,CASSQYQLIAGANVLTF,TGTGCCAGCAGCCAATATCAGCTCATCGCTGGGGCCAACGTCCTGACTTTC
TRBJ1-6,NA,TRBV6-1,NA,CASSTTRPSSYNSPLHF,TGTGCCAGCAGTACCACGAGGCCAAGCTCCTATAATTCACCCCTCCACTTT
TRBJ2-7,NA,TRBV27,TRBD1,CASKSLGQGSYEQYF,TGTGCCAGCAAAAGCTTAGGACAGGGTTCCTACGAGCAGTACTTC
TRBJ2-7,few,TRBV4-2,TRBD1,CASSQVGDRGYEQYF,TGTGCCAGCAGCCAAGTGGGGGACAGGGGGTACGAGCAGTACTTC
TRBJ2-1,NA,TRBV6-5,TRBD2,CASSYSPGGSYNEQFF,TGTGCCAGCAGTTACTCCCCGGGGGGGTCCTACAATGAGCAGTTCTTC
TRBJ2-3,few,TRBV7-9,NA,CAAWDSTDTQYF,TGTGCCGCTTGGGACAGCACAGATACGCAGTATTTT
TRBJ2-4,few,TRBV6-6,NA,CASSYDYKNIQYF,TGTGCCAGCAGTTACGACTACAAAAACATTCAGTACTTC